A selection of T cell receptor beta chains follows, all from one sample in a study of T cell responses to AZD1222 COVID-19 vaccine. TCRdb's copy holds only in-frame clones and misses some; the assay was immunoSEQ multiplex PCR. Of around 80,000 clones in the sample, 80% to 90% were seen once. The sample consisted of peripheral blood, taken 28 days after the second AZD1222 dose. The receptors were sampled from an adult who received the AZD1222 COVID-19 vaccine. CDR3s include the opening cysteine and the closing phenylalanine or tryptophan. Each record gives: V gene, J gene, CDR3 protein.

TRBV5-6	TRBJ2-5	CASSLVGWETQYF
TRBV4-2	TRBJ1-2	CASSQGRSSYGYTF
TRBV12-5	TRBJ1-2	CASGFGVRYTF
TRBV28	TRBJ2-3	CASSLQGTYTDTQYF
TRBV2	TRBJ2-2	CASMGSGTGELFF
TRBV7-9	TRBJ2-5	CASSSTRAGGRKTQYF
TRBV19	TRBJ2-7	CASRMSGTGAYEQYF
TRBV5-5	TRBJ1-4	CASSYVTGAEGNEKLFF
TRBV4-1	TRBJ1-1	CASSQVARGTEAFF
TRBV9	TRBJ2-3	CASSVGPSGTDTQYF
TRBV10-3	TRBJ1-1	CASETGLNTEAFF
TRBV28	TRBJ2-7	CASSLVTGPYIYEQYF
TRBV21-1	TRBJ1-5	CASSRGLGSNQPQHF
TRBV6-5	TRBJ2-2	CASTRTANTGELFF
TRBV2	TRBJ2-2	CASSRENTGELFF
TRBV14	TRBJ1-1	CASSRYRVGTEAFF
TRBV19	TRBJ1-2	CASSPWGLRGEYYGYTF
TRBV28	TRBJ1-4	CASREQGATNEKLFF